Listed here are 3 T cell receptor beta chains from one sample, sequenced in a study of T cells after yellow fever vaccination. Each CDR3 protein gets one entry after TCRdb re-called the 5' RACE reads with MiXCR. The sample has some 110,000 distinct CDR3 sequences, 7.2% seen once. This specimen consisted of CD4+ T cells sorted from PBMCs, obtained roughly 46 days after the first yellow fever vaccination. The receptors here all came from a man between 18 and 35 years old who received the YFV17D yellow fever vaccine.

J is TRBJ2-7 and V is TRBV19; D may be TRBD1 or TRBD2 (5 bases each). This CDR3 has 15 amino acids. V shed 3 bases and J shed 2 bases, with 14 bases lying between them. In germline, CDR1 is LNHDA, CDR2 SQIVND (reference sequence). The CDR3 DNA is TGTGCCAGTAGTATCGCCGCGAGGGGTGCCTACGAGCAGTACTTC. Translated: CASSIAARGAYEQYF. The full variable domain, with the rest looked up from reference TRBV19 and TRBJ2-7, is DGGITQSPKYLFRKEGQNVTLSCEQNLNHDAMYWYRQDPGQGLRLIYYSQIVNDFQKGDIAEGYSVSREKKESFPLTVTSAQKNPTAFYLCASSIAARGAYEQYFGPGTRLTVT.

The genes are TRBV7-9 and TRBJ2-7, with a tentative D call TRBD1 (6 bases). V lost 5 bases to trimming and J lost 4 bases, with 9 bases between them. The CDR3 is made up of 12 amino acids. Germline V gene lookup returns CDR1 SEHNR and CDR2 FQNEAQ (reference sequence). In DNA, the CDR3 is TGTGCCAGCAGCCATGGACAGTACGAGCAGTACTTC. Translation gives CASSHGQYEQYF.

There are many counts of this clonotype. CDR3: CASSEQNYEQYF. Here the CDR3 DNA reads TGTGCCAGCAGTGAACAGAACTACGAGCAGTACTTC. V usage is TRBV2 and J usage is TRBJ2-7; D gene ambiguous. Trimming took off 2 bases at V and 3 bases at J, with 5 bases between the two ends. Germline values: CDR1 SNHLY, CDR2 FYNNEI. CDR3 size: 12 residues.